These 20 T cell receptor beta chains share one sample of origin, sequenced in a study of STAT3 mutations in large granular lymphocyte leukemia. Study-wide results and limits: In T-cell large granular lymphocyte leukemia, about half of patients showed multiple immunodominant subclonotypes.

TCRdb keeps only in-frame clones here, not all; method: immunoSEQ multiplex PCR. The table records some 2,000 clones, roughly two thirds of them present only once. For these receptors, no antigen is known. The material sequenced was peripheral blood mononuclear cells. Every receptor here comes from a man aged 55 to 70 with T-cell large granular lymphocyte leukemia. Some clones in this sample may be carry-over from other donors' samples.

By sample share, this clone is large. Relative to the germline gene, one junction end is altered; a read error may explain this. The rearrangement links TRBV7-9 to TRBJ2-7; TRBD2 is a possible D gene (5 bases). The CDR3 runs 12 residues. Germline V CDR1 and CDR2: SEHNR, FQNEAQ (reference sequence). CDR3 residues: CASSFDLGRRDF. CDR3 DNA: TGTGCCAGCAGCTTTGATTTGGGCAGGCGGGACTTC.

The rearrangement links TRBV10-3 to TRBJ1-6; maybe TRBD1 (5 bases). The germline CDR1 and CDR2 sequences are ENHRY and SYGVKD. V was trimmed by 6 bases and J by 6 bases, leaving 18 bases between them. This CDR3 comprises 16 residues. DNA for the CDR3: TGTGCCATCAGCAAAGGCTCGGGACGTCCTAATTCACCCCTCCACTTT. Protein product: CAISKGSGRPNSPLHF.

The chain is built from TRBV18 and TRBJ2-5; perhaps TRBD2 as D (6 bases). Deletions cut 2 bases from V and 4 bases from J, with 17 bases between. The CDR3 loop spans 16 amino acids. Germline CDR1 is KGHSH and CDR2 is LQKENI. The CDR3 reads CASSPGQVVGGETQYF. CDR3 nucleotides: TGTGCCAGCTCACCAGGTCAAGTAGTCGGGGGAGAGACCCAGTACTTC.

The chain carries TRBV18 and TRBJ1-4; D not certain. Germline values: CDR1 KGHSH, CDR2 LQKENI. The CDR3 length is 13 residues. V gave up 2 bases and J gave up 6 bases, with 7 bases separating them. CDR3: CASSPSRHEKLFF. Written as DNA, the CDR3 is TGTGCCAGCTCACCATCCAGGCATGAAAAACTGTTTTTT.

The chain uses TRBV6-6 and TRBJ2-7; TRBD2 agrees at 8 bases. The germline gives CDR1 MNHNY, CDR2 SVGAGI (reference sequence). Trimming at V came to 7 bases and at J to 1 base, leaving 9 bases not matched to a gene. The length of the CDR3 is 15 residues. CDR3 protein: CASTSFGGGSYEQYF. CDR3 DNA sequence: TGTGCCAGCACCTCCTTCGGGGGGGGGTCCTACGAGCAGTACTTC.

This chain connects TRBV10-3 to TRBJ1-5, with D perhaps matching TRBD1 (5 bases). Germline CDR1 reads ENHRY; CDR2 reads SYGVKD. The V and J ends lost 7 bases and 4 bases respectively, with 14 bases between them. The length of the CDR3 is 14 residues. The chain's CDR3 is CAIKGQDTNQPQHF. In DNA form, the CDR3 reads TGTGCCATCAAGGGCCAGGACACAAATCAGCCCCAGCATTTT.

The chain carries TRBV27 and TRBJ2-6; D gene uncertain. Per the germline V gene, CDR1 is MNHEY and CDR2 is SMNVEV (reference sequence). The CDR3 spans 13 residues. The V end was cut by 5 bases, the J end by 0 bases, with 2 bases between. The CDR3 region has the DNA TGTGCCAGCAGTCCCTCTGGGGCCAACGTCCTGACTTTC. Protein sequence: CASSPSGANVLTF.

This clone was picked up one time. This sequence joins TRBV5-1 and TRBJ1-1; weak D call: TRBD1 (5 bases). The CDR3 is 16 amino acids. Germline V gene lookup returns CDR1 SGHRS and CDR2 YFSETQ. V was cut by 0 bases and J by 0 bases, with 12 bases left in between. The CDR3, as DNA: TGCGCCAGCAGCTTGGCACCAAGGGGCTTGAACACTGAAGCTTTCTTT. Translation: CASSLAPRGLNTEAFF. Full variable domain (missing parts from reference TRBV5-1 and TRBJ1-1): KAGVTQTPRYLIKTRGQQVTLSCSPISGHRSVSWYQQTPGQGLQFLFEYFSETQRNKGNFPGRFSGRQFSNSRSEMNVSTLELGDSALYLCASSLAPRGLNTEAFFGQGTRLTVV.

CDR3 DNA sequence: TGTGCCAGCTCACCTTCACAGGGTAGGAACACTGAAGCTTTCTTT. Residues: CASSPSQGRNTEAFF. The chain combines TRBV18 with TRBJ1-1; TRBD1 might be the D (6 bases). The germline V gene encodes CDR1 KGHSH and CDR2 LQKENI. CDR3 length: 15 amino acids. The V gene lost 3 bases and the J gene lost 1 base, with 12 bases spanning the gap.

The CDR3 sequence: CASSLTLGEADTQYF. The CDR3 coding sequence is TGTGCCAGCAGCTTAACGTTGGGGGAAGCAGATACGCAGTATTTT. This rearrangement joins TRBV7-9 to TRBJ2-3, with D perhaps assigned TRBD1 or TRBD2 (5 bases each). V was trimmed by 2 bases and J by 4 bases, leaving 13 bases between them. CDR1 and CDR2 (germline): SEHNR, FQNEAQ (reference sequence). The CDR3 runs 15 residues.

The chain is built from TRBV5-6 and TRBJ2-3; D gene ambiguous. The CDR3 covers 14 residues. V lost 4 bases, J lost 1 base, and 10 bases lay in between. Germline V gene data show CDR1 as SGHDT and CDR2 as YYEEEE. The CDR3 DNA reads TGTGCCAGCAGCCATGTCCGGGGCACAGATACGCAGTATTTT. Encoded protein: CASSHVRGTDTQYF.

The chain employs TRBV5-1 and TRBJ2-3; 8 bases align to TRBD1. From germline, CDR1 is SGHRS and CDR2 YFSETQ. V was clipped by 0 bases and J by 7 bases; unmatched bases: 1. This CDR3 comprises 13 residues. In DNA, the CDR3 is TGCGCCAGCAGCTTGGGACAGGGGTATACGCAGTATTTT. Translation gives CASSLGQGYTQYF.

This chain links TRBV5-1 with TRBJ2-3; D is unresolved. Trimming removed 0 bases at V and 0 bases at J, with 11 bases between. This CDR3 has 16 amino acids. Per germline, CDR1 SGHRS and CDR2 YFSETQ. Here the CDR3 reads CASSLGVRESTDTQYF. CDR3 sequence (DNA): TGCGCCAGCAGCTTGGGGGTGAGAGAAAGCACAGATACGCAGTATTTT.

The chain carries TRBV5-1 and TRBJ1-1; possibly TRBD1 for D (6 bases). Germline CDR1 reads SGHRS; CDR2 reads YFSETQ. The CDR3 extends over 16 amino acids. The germline V and J ends were trimmed by 0 bases and 0 bases, with 12 bases remaining between them. The CDR3 DNA follows: TGCGCCAGCAGCTTGGGGACAGCCAACATGAACACTGAAGCTTTCTTT. It encodes CASSLGTANMNTEAFF.

The chain employs TRBV30 and TRBJ1-2; 7 bases map to TRBD1. The germline CDR1 and CDR2 sequences are GTSNPN and SVGIG (reference sequence). The CDR3 is 15 residues long. V lost 1 base to trimming and J lost 7 bases; unmatched junction nucleotides: 12. The CDR3: CAWSGRDRAYSGYTF. The CDR3 DNA reads TGTGCCTGGAGTGGAAGGGACAGAGCCTATTCTGGCTACACCTTC.

The chain links TRBV18 to TRBJ2-7, with D maybe TRBD1 (6 bases). The CDR3 spans 17 residues. V lost 1 base to trimming and J lost 4 bases, with 20 bases between them. Germline V lookup: CDR1 KGHSH, CDR2 LQKENI. The CDR3 spells CASSPRQGPLQGYEQYF. DNA for the CDR3: TGTGCCAGCTCACCACGGCAGGGGCCCCTCCAAGGGTACGAGCAGTACTTC.

The chain couples TRBV7-9 to TRBJ2-7, with D hard to call. There are 12 residues in the CDR3. V lost 0 bases and J 3 bases, leaving 3 bases between the germline ends. Germline lookup yields CDR1 SEHNR and CDR2 FQNEAQ (reference sequence). CDR3 protein: CASSLALYEQYF. CDR3 nucleotide sequence: TGTGCCAGCAGCTTAGCACTCTACGAGCAGTACTTC.

The CDR3, as DNA: TGCGCCAGCAGTCAAGACAGGGGTCTCTCTGGAAACACCATATATTTT. This translates into CASSQDRGLSGNTIYF. The chain has TRBV5-1 and TRBJ1-3; 8 bases fit TRBD1. From germline, CDR1 is SGHRS and CDR2 YFSETQ. The CDR3 has 16 amino acids. The V and J ends lost 5 bases and 0 bases, in that order; junction bases with no gene match: 7.

This chain links TRBV5-4 with TRBJ2-3; TRBD1 matches at 10 bases. After removal of 0 bases from V and 6 bases from J, the junction contained 7 bases not matched to a gene. Germline lookup yields CDR1 SGHNT and CDR2 YYREEE (reference sequence). The CDR3 is made up of 16 amino acids. CDR3 sequence reads: CASSLAPGQGIDTQYF. As DNA, the CDR3 is TGTGCCAGCAGCTTGGCCCCGGGACAGGGGATTGATACGCAGTATTTT.

The chain is built from TRBV27 and TRBJ1-5; D might be TRBD1 (5 bases). V shed 3 bases and J shed 0 bases, with 18 bases lying between them. CDR1 and CDR2 (germline): MNHEY, SMNVEV (reference sequence). The CDR3 contains 18 residues. CDR3 residues: CASSFKRGARYSNQPQHF. CDR3 coding DNA: TGTGCCAGCAGTTTCAAGAGGGGCGCCCGATATAGCAATCAGCCCCAGCATTTT.